One and the same sample provided the 29 T cell receptor beta chains below, sequenced in a study of OX40 agonist ivuxolimab in advanced cancers. Using immunoSEQ multiplex PCR, the repertoire was profiled, and TCRdb retains in-frame clones only, with some absent. The sample yields 74,000 or so clones, roughly 91% seen once. Material: CD4+ or CD8+ T cells sorted from blood, obtained in a trial of the OX40 agonist ivuxolimab. These receptor sequences come from an adult with an advanced solid tumor such as melanoma, head and neck, liver or kidney cancer.

This chain uses TRBV2 with TRBJ2-7, with a tentative D call TRBD2 (6 bases). The CDR3 has 14 residues. V was shortened by 4 bases and J by 5 bases, with 15 bases between the two germline ends. Germline CDR1 reads SNHLY; CDR2 reads FYNNEI. This CDR3 reads CASSGGLPADEQYF. The CDR3 region has the DNA TGTGCCAGCAGTGGGGGACTCCCGGCAGACGAGCAGTACTTC.

The rearrangement uses TRBV28 and TRBJ2-2, with D perhaps matching TRBD1 (6 bases). The CDR3 covers 14 residues. Germline V gene sequence: CDR1 MDHEN, CDR2 SYDVKM. V lost 5 bases and J lost 3, with 10 bases in between. The CDR3 region is CASSGQPDTGELFF. Here the CDR3 DNA reads TGTGCCAGCAGTGGACAGCCCGACACCGGGGAGCTGTTTTTT.

This chain connects TRBV6-5 to TRBJ1-1, with 7 bases that match TRBD1. Germline CDR1 is MNHEY and CDR2 is SVGAGI. Trimming cost V 6 bases and J 2 bases; bases outside gene matches: 6. CDR3 length: 14 residues. The CDR3 DNA is TGTGCCAGCAGCCGGGACAGAATCAACACTGAAGCTTTCTTT. Residues: CASSRDRINTEAFF.

V is TRBV4-3 and J is TRBJ1-6; no firm D call. CDR3 length equals 14 residues. V was trimmed by 0 bases and J by 7 bases, leaving 7 bases between them. The germline V gene encodes CDR1 LGHNA and CDR2 YSLEER. The CDR3 DNA follows: TGCGCCAGCAGCCAAGAAGGGTCGAATTCACCCCTCCACTTT. The encoded protein is CASSQEGSNSPLHF.

The chain employs TRBV4-3 and TRBJ2-1; D is uncertain. The CDR3 has 16 residues. Trimming pared 3 bases from V and 0 bases from J, leaving 12 bases between. Germline V CDR1 and CDR2: LGHNA, YSLEER. The chain's CDR3 is CASSHDQVNSYNEQFF. CDR3 DNA sequence: TGCGCCAGCAGCCATGACCAGGTGAACTCCTACAATGAGCAGTTCTTC.

The rearrangement uses TRBV18 and TRBJ1-2; 8 nucleotides line up with TRBD1. Germline-derived CDR1 and CDR2 are KGHSH and LQKENI. Trimming cost V 6 bases and J 3 bases; bases outside gene matches: 6. The CDR3 length is 14 residues. This CDR3 is CASSQGAQDYGYTF. The DNA of the CDR3 is TGTGCCAGCTCCCAGGGGGCGCAGGACTATGGCTACACCTTC.

The gene calls are TRBV28 and TRBJ1-6; D call uncertain. Between the trimmed V and J ends, which lost 6 bases and 16 bases, there was a span of 22 bases. The V gene's germline CDR1 is MDHEN and CDR2 SYDVKM. The CDR3 runs to 14 residues. CDR3 sequence reads: CASRSRATNSVLHF. The CDR3 bases are TGTGCCAGCAGAAGCCGGGCGACAAATTCAGTACTCCACTTT.

The rearrangement links TRBV7-9 to TRBJ2-6, with 9 bases identical to TRBD1. The CDR3 is made up of 19 amino acids. V was pared by 2 bases and J by 0 bases, with 8 bases of the junction left unmatched. CDR1 is SEHNR and CDR2 is FQNEAQ in the germline V gene (reference sequence). As DNA, the CDR3 is TGTGCCAGCAGCTTACGTCCGGGACAGGGAAGCTCTGGGGCCAACGTCCTGACTTTC. Residues: CASSLRPGQGSSGANVLTF.

The gene calls are TRBV6-6 and TRBJ2-1; 9 bases map to TRBD1. CDR3 size: 14 residues. Germline lookup yields CDR1 MNHNY and CDR2 SVGAGI (reference sequence). Unmatched junction bases numbered 8, after V lost 5 bases and J lost 9 bases. CDR3 nucleotide sequence: TGTGCCAGCAGTGGGGGACAGGGTGGGGGTGAGCAGTTCTTC. Residues: CASSGGQGGGEQFF.

This clone was picked up one time. V usage is TRBV30 and J usage is TRBJ2-1, with 12 positions matching TRBD2. The J segment lost 6 bases and the V segment lost 1 base, leaving 7 bases of the junction unmatched. Germline CDR1 reads GTSNPN; CDR2 reads SVGIG (reference sequence). There are 16 residues in the CDR3. The CDR3 here is CAWSDGLAGTFNEQFF. The CDR3 DNA reads as TGTGCCTGGAGTGACGGACTAGCGGGGACGTTCAATGAGCAGTTCTTC.

CDR3 bases: TGTGCCAGCAGCTTAACAACGTATCAGCCCCAGCATTTT. Translation gives CASSLTTYQPQHF. The chain is built from TRBV11-2 and TRBJ1-5; D gene ambiguous. Trimming took 2 bases from V and 5 from J, leaving 7 bases between them. CDR3 size: 13 residues. Germline-derived CDR1 and CDR2 are SGHAT and FQNNGV.

The chain has TRBV6-5 and TRBJ1-5; D perhaps matches TRBD1 (5 bases). This CDR3 contains 12 residues. Trimming removed 8 bases at V and 2 bases at J, with 7 bases between. Germline V gene sequence: CDR1 MNHEY, CDR2 SVGAGI. CDR3 nucleotide sequence: TGTGCCAGCGGGGGGGGCAATCAGCCCCAGCATTTT. This gives the protein CASGGGNQPQHF.

The rearrangement joins TRBV19 to TRBJ2-7; 9 bases are a match to TRBD1. V lost 1 base, J lost 3 bases, and 10 bases stayed unmatched. Germline V gene data show CDR1 as LNHDA and CDR2 as SQIVND (reference sequence). The length of the CDR3 is 17 residues. CDR3 nucleotide sequence: TGTGCCAGTAGTATAGCTCTGCCGGGACAGGGTAGCTACGAGCAGTACTTC. This sequence encodes CASSIALPGQGSYEQYF.

In nucleotides, the CDR3 is TGTGCCAGCAGTGAGCTCAGGGGGCGCGGTGAAAAACTGTTTTTT. Translation: CASSELRGRGEKLFF. V usage is TRBV25-1 and J usage is TRBJ1-4, with 8 nucleotides matching TRBD1. Losses at the gene ends were 3 bases for V and 7 bases for J; bases not matched to a gene: 7. The CDR3 has 15 amino acids. Germline-derived CDR1 and CDR2 are MGHDK and SYGVNS.

This clone occurred a few times. This rearrangement joins TRBV5-1 to TRBJ2-3, with 11 positions matching TRBD1. The CDR3 extends over 15 amino acids. Unmatched junction bases numbered 6, after V lost 3 bases and J lost 6 bases. The germline gives CDR1 SGHRS, CDR2 YFSETQ. The CDR3 sequence is CASSWDRGAGDTQYF. CDR3 in DNA: TGCGCCAGCAGCTGGGACAGGGGGGCGGGGGATACGCAGTATTTT.

V and J are TRBV6-5 and TRBJ1-1; D perhaps matches TRBD1 (6 bases). The germline V gene encodes CDR1 MNHEY and CDR2 SVGAGI. CDR3 length equals 15 residues. Trimming took 4 bases from V and 2 from J, leaving 14 bases between them. As DNA, the CDR3 is TGTGCCAGCAGTTTCTCCGGGACACTAAACACTGAAGCTTTCTTT. Translating it yields CASSFSGTLNTEAFF.

This rearrangement joins TRBV7-8 to TRBJ2-1, with 8 bases lining up with TRBD1. J was trimmed by 8 bases and V by 0 bases; bases with no gene match: 3. The CDR3 sequence is 14 residues long. Germline V CDR1 and CDR2: SGHVS, FQNEAQ. The DNA for the CDR3 is TGTGCCAGCAGCTTAGCGACAGGGGATGATGAGCAGTTCTTC. As protein: CASSLATGDDEQFF.

The chain carries TRBV27 and TRBJ1-1; weak D call: TRBD1 (6 bases). Germline V gene lookup returns CDR1 MNHEY and CDR2 SMNVEV (reference sequence). Trimming pared 8 bases from V and 6 bases from J, leaving 19 bases between. The CDR3 sequence is 14 residues long. CDR3 protein: CASATQGRGAEAFF. The DNA of the CDR3 is TGTGCCAGCGCGACCCAGGGGAGAGGCGCTGAAGCTTTCTTT.

The V call is TRBV5-4, the J call TRBJ2-1, with 8 positions matching TRBD2. The J segment lost 3 bases and the V segment lost 5 bases, leaving 7 bases of the junction unmatched. The CDR3 contains 15 residues. Germline CDR1 SGHNT, CDR2 YYREEE (reference sequence). The CDR3 sequence: CASSPLGGGYNEQFF. The CDR3, as DNA: TGTGCCAGCAGTCCCCTCGGGGGGGGCTACAATGAGCAGTTCTTC.

The rearrangement links TRBV9 to TRBJ2-6; D is undetermined. CDR3 size: 14 residues. Looked up from germline, CDR1 is SGDLS and CDR2 is YYNGEE. The V end was cut by 1 base, the J end by 0 bases, with 2 bases between. CDR3 nucleotide sequence: TGTGCCAGCAGCGTAAACTCTGGGGCCAACGTCCTGACTTTC. Translating gives CASSVNSGANVLTF.

The rearrangement joins TRBV30 to TRBJ1-1; D not resolved. This CDR3 has 13 residues. Trimming stripped 4 bases from V and 6 bases from J, with 15 bases between. The germline gives CDR1 GTSNPN, CDR2 SVGIG (reference sequence). Here the CDR3 DNA reads TGTGCCTGGATGGTTCAGGTTGGGGCTGAAGCTTTCTTT. Protein sequence: CAWMVQVGAEAFF.

V is TRBV7-9 and J is TRBJ2-2, with 8 bases that match TRBD2. The V gene's germline CDR1 is SEHNR and CDR2 FQNEAQ (reference sequence). Trimming cost V 5 bases and J 6 bases; bases outside gene matches: 5. CDR3 length equals 14 residues. The CDR3 DNA follows: TGTGCCAGCAGCCCCGGACTAGCCGCCGGGGAGCTGTTTTTT. This gives the protein CASSPGLAAGELFF. The variable domain in full, with the rest retrieved from reference TRBV7-9 and TRBJ2-2, is DTGVSQNPRHKITKRGQNVTFRCDPISEHNRLYWYRQTLGQGPEFLTYFQNEAQLEKSRLLSDRFSAERPKGSFSTLEIQRTEQGDSAMYLCASSPGLAAGELFFGEGSRLTVL.

The chain links TRBV2 to TRBJ2-3; D not resolved. Germline V gene lookup returns CDR1 SNHLY and CDR2 FYNNEI. V dropped 2 bases and J dropped 4 bases, with 10 bases sitting between them. The CDR3 loop spans 14 amino acids. For the CDR3, the DNA is TGTGCCAGCAGTGAACTTGTTAGTTCAGATACGCAGTATTTT. The encoded protein is CASSELVSSDTQYF.

CDR3: CASSLGAGGFTDTQYF. As DNA, the CDR3 is TGTGCCAGCAGCTTAGGAGCGGGGGGGTTCACAGATACGCAGTATTTT. The chain joins TRBV7-2 to TRBJ2-3; 10 bases map to TRBD2. The germline CDR1 and CDR2 sequences are SGHTA and FQGNSA. V was clipped by 1 base and J by 2 bases; unmatched bases: 3. This CDR3 has 16 amino acids.

The V call is TRBV6-5, the J call TRBJ2-7; TRBD1 matches 8 bases. The germline gives CDR1 MNHEY, CDR2 SVGAGI. The CDR3 totals 15 residues. With 7 bases clipped from V and 7 bases from J, the junction kept 15 bases outside the gene matches. The CDR3 sequence is CASNQGQGNLREQYF. CDR3 DNA sequence: TGTGCCAGCAATCAAGGACAGGGTAATCTTCGGGAGCAGTACTTC.

The chain has TRBV10-1 and TRBJ2-3, with D possibly being TRBD1 or TRBD2 (5 bases each). V lost 0 bases and J 6 bases, leaving 13 bases between the germline ends. Germline lookup yields CDR1 WNHNN and CDR2 SYGVQD (reference sequence). The CDR3 loop spans 15 amino acids. This CDR3 is CASSESLGETDTQYF. The CDR3 DNA follows: TGCGCCAGCAGTGAGTCGCTGGGGGAGACCGATACGCAGTATTTT.

This chain links TRBV6-5 with TRBJ2-5; possibly TRBD2 for D (6 bases). Germline CDR1 and CDR2: MNHEY and SVGAGI. This CDR3 spans 14 amino acids. Trimming left V 2 bases short and J 1 base short, with 8 bases between. The CDR3 spells CASSYGGSQETQYF. CDR3 sequence (DNA): TGTGCCAGCAGTTACGGGGGGAGCCAAGAGACCCAGTACTTC.

The chain recombines TRBV29-1 with TRBJ2-7, with 7 bases lining up with TRBD2. Trimming cost V 4 bases and J 2 bases; bases outside gene matches: 2. Germline CDR1 is SQVTM and CDR2 is ANQGSEA. The CDR3 consists of 12 residues. CDR3 in amino acids: CSVGGSPYEQYF. The CDR3 DNA follows: TGCAGCGTTGGCGGGAGTCCCTACGAGCAGTACTTC.

This rearrangement joins TRBV4-2 to TRBJ2-2; 9 nucleotides agree with TRBD2. The CDR3 is 20 residues long. V lost 0 bases and J lost 0; bases outside the gene matches: 11. Germline V lookup: CDR1 LGHNA, CDR2 YNFKEQ. The CDR3 DNA follows: TGTGCCAGCAGCCAAGAGAGGAGCGGGGGGACGTTCGCGAACACCGGGGAGCTGTTTTTT. Its translation: CASSQERSGGTFANTGELFF.